This TCR beta chain was profiled in a study of T cell responses to AZD1222 COVID-19 vaccine. The CDR3 consists of 16 residues. Germline assignment: CDR1 MDHEN and CDR2 SYDVKM. V gave up 5 bases and J gave up 0 bases, with 16 bases separating them. This table comes from immunoSEQ multiplex PCR, and its TCRdb copy is limited to in-frame clones, with some not included. The repertoire consists of some 110,000 clones, with around 94% occurring once and the leading ten covering more than 2.5%. The sequence was collected from an adult in good health. This chain joins TRBV28 and TRBJ1-1; D ambiguous. The sample consisted of peripheral blood, taken on day 0 of AZD1222 vaccination. The DNA of the CDR3 is TGTGCCAGCAGTACCCGGGGAGGGATGATGAACACTGAAGCTTTCTTT. Amino acids: CASSTRGGMMNTEAFF. The whole variable domain, remainder taken from reference TRBV28 and TRBJ1-1, is DVKVTQSSRYLVKRTGEKVFLECVQDMDHENMFWYRQDPGLGLRLIYFSYDVKMKEKGDIPEGYSVSREKKERFSLILESASTNQTSMYLCASSTRGGMMNTEAFFGQGTRLTVV.